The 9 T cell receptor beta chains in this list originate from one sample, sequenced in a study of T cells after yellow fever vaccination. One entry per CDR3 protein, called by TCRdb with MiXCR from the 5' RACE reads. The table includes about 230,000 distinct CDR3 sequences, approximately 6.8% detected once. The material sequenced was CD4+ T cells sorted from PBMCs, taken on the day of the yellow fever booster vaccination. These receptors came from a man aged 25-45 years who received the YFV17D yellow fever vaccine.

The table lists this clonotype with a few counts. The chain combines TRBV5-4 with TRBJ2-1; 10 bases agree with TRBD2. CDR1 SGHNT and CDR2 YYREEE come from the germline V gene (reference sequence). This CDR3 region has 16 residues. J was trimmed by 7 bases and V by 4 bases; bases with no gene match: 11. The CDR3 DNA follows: TGTGCCAGCAGCCTACGAGCGGGAGGGCCGCAAAATGAGCAGTTCTTC. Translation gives CASSLRAGGPQNEQFF.

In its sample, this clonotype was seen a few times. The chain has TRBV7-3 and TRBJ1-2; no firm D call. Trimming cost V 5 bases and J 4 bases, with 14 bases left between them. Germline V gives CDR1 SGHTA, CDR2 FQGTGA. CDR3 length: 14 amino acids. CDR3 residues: CASSRDTMGYGYTF. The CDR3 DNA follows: TGTGCCAGCAGCAGAGACACAATGGGCTATGGCTACACCTTC.

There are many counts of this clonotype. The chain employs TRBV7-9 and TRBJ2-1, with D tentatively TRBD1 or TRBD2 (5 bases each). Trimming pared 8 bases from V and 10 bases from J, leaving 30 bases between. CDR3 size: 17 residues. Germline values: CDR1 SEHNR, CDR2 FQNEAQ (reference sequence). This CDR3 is CASLLVQGSWGSGEQFF. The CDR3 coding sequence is TGTGCCAGCCTCCTTGTTCAGGGTAGTTGGGGGAGCGGAGAGCAGTTCTTC.

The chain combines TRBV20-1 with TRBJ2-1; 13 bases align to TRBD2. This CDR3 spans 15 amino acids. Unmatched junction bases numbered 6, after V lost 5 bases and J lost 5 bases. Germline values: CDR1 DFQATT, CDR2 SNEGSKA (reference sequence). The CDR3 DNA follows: TGCAGTGCTGGAAGGACTAGCGGGAGAAACAATGAGCAGTTCTTC. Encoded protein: CSAGRTSGRNNEQFF.

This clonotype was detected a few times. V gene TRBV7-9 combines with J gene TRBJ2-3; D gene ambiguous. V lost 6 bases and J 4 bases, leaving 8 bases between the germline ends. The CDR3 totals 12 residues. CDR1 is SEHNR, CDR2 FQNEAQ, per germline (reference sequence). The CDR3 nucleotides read TGTGCCAGCAGTTCTAGGGCAGATACGCAGTATTTT. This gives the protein CASSSRADTQYF.

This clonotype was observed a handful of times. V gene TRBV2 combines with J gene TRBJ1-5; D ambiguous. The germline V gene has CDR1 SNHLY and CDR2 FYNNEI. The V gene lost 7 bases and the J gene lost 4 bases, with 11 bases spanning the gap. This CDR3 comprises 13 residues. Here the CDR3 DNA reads TGTGCCAGCAAAAGGGCGGGTAATCAGCCCCAGCATTTT. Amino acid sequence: CASKRAGNQPQHF.

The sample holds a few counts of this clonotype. CDR3 amino acids: CASSPDQIGEKLFF. Here the CDR3 DNA reads TGTGCCAGCTCACCGGACCAGATTGGCGAAAAACTGTTTTTT. J is TRBJ1-4 and V is TRBV18; D unresolved. CDR1 is KGHSH, CDR2 LQKENI, per germline. CDR3 size: 14 residues. With 3 bases removed from V and 8 bases from J, the gap between germline ends came to 13 bases.

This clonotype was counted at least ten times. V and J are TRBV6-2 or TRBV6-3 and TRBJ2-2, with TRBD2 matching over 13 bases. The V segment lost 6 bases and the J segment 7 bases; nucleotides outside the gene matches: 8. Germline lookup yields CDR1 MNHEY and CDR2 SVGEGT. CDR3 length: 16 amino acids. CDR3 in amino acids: CASSLGLAGVIGELFF. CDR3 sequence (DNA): TGTGCCAGCAGCCTTGGACTAGCGGGAGTAATCGGGGAGCTGTTTTTT.

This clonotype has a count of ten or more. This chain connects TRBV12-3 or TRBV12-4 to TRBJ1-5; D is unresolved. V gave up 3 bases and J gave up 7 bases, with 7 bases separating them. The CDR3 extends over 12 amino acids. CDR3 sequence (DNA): TGTGCCAGCAGTTTCAACAGCCAGCCCCAGCATTTT. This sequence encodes CASSFNSQPQHF.